The 7 T cell receptor beta chains reported below all come from one sample, sequenced in a study of T cells expressing NK-cell markers. TCRdb reprocessed the 5' RACE reads; each CDR3 protein has one entry and no DNA is given. Its clone listing holds roughly 390,000 distinct CDR3 sequences. The sample comprised blood T cells: a sorted CD56 or NKG2C T cell subset, CD4+ or CD8+ T cells, or bulk PBMC T cells (not recorded which). Source of these receptors: a man aged 18 to 69 in good health.

This chain connects TRBV6-5 to TRBJ2-7; TCRdb returns TRBD1, unconfirmable since there is no DNA. The CDR3 has 14 amino acids. Germline V lookup: CDR1 MNHEY, CDR2 SVGAGI. The CDR3 is CASSSPLGAYEQYF.

The chain recombines TRBV6-5 with TRBJ2-1; checking the TCRdb D call of TRBD1 is not possible without DNA. The length of the CDR3 is 14 residues. CDR1 MNHEY and CDR2 SVGAGI come from the germline V gene. The CDR3 here is CASSYREPYNEQFF.

V usage is TRBV7-2 and J usage is TRBJ2-1; TCRdb returns TRBD2, unconfirmable since there is no DNA. This CDR3 has 15 residues. Germline CDR1 is SGHTA and CDR2 is FQGNSA. This CDR3 is CASSLSRSKPDEQFF.

J is TRBJ2-1 and V is TRBV7-9; TCRdb's D call of TRBD1 is untestable without DNA. This CDR3 is 14 amino acids long. Germline V lookup: CDR1 SEHNR, CDR2 FQNEAQ (reference sequence). The CDR3 here is CASRRDRVYNEQFF.

V and J are TRBV24-1 and TRBJ1-2. The CDR3 spans 13 residues. Per the germline V gene, CDR1 is KGHDR and CDR2 is SFDVKD. CDR3: CATSDSRYSGYTF.

The CDR3 is CASETGVGTRGEQYF. The chain recombines TRBV24-1 with TRBJ2-7; there is no DNA to check the TCRdb D call of TRBD1. The CDR3 contains 15 residues. CDR1 and CDR2 from the germline V gene are KGHDR and SFDVKD.

The genes are TRBV12-3 or TRBV12-4 and TRBJ1-2; TCRdb's assignment of TRBD1 cannot be checked, as there is no DNA. This CDR3 is 16 amino acids long. The CDR3 reads CASRPLGGSSNYGYTF.